The T cell receptor beta chain described here comes from a study of shared clonotypes between healthy human individuals. The overall study: The study used three CD4 naive, three CD4 memory, two CD8 naive and one CD8 memory plate per donor.

To note about this clone: The antigen is not known.

The study, taken as a whole, reports: Clonotype sharing among donors likely depends on sequencing depth. Memory subsets had estimated richness that was generally smaller than that of naive subsets.

Healthy HIV-negative adults without recent acute infections or vaccinations served as donors. Sequencing used immunoSEQ multiplex PCR; TCRdb keeps in-frame clones, though not all of them. The repertoire holds about 710,000 clones, 73% seen once, with around 2% in the top ten. The sample consisted of memory CD4+ T cells sorted from blood. Sample subset: CD45RA-negative fraction. The TCR sequence derives from a woman aged 25 to 39 in good health.

CDR3 sequence: CASSETGFNQPQHF. CDR3 in DNA: TGCGCCAGCAGCGAGACAGGGTTTAATCAGCCCCAGCATTTT. The chain combines TRBV4-1 with TRBJ1-5, with 7 bases identical to TRBD1. Germline CDR1 reads MGHRA; CDR2 reads YSYEKL. The CDR3 contains 14 residues. The ends lost 5 bases at V and 4 bases at J; junction bases unmatched: 5.